Listed below are T cell receptor beta chains from one sample, sequenced in a study of T cell changes during pregnancy in multiple sclerosis. Method: immunoSEQ multiplex PCR; TCRdb's copy keeps in-frame clones and lacks some. Of some 60,000 clones in the sample, over 85% were seen once. This material consisted of peripheral blood, taken in the first trimester of pregnancy. The receptors shown here come from a female donor in good health, enrolled as a control in a pregnancy study. The CDR3 runs from the conserved cysteine through the conserved F or W. A D gene is named only where the DNA matches it firmly. Not all rows give a size; the values are once, few, many and, for expanded clones, a class.

len	v_gene	j_gene	d_gene	abundance	CDR3aa	CDR3nt
15	TRBV18	TRBJ2-7	TRBD2	.	CASSPSGGTVYEQYF	TGTGCCAGCTCACCATCGGGGGGGACGGTCTACGAGCAGTACTTC
13	TRBV19	TRBJ2-1	.	.	CASSITGWNEQFF	TGTGCCAGTAGTATAACAGGGTGGAATGAGCAGTTCTTC
15	TRBV2	TRBJ2-1	TRBD2	.	CASRLAGGSYNEQFF	TGTGCCAGCAGGCTAGCGGGGGGGTCCTACAATGAGCAGTTCTTC
13	TRBV6-5	TRBJ2-7	.	.	CASSYNRPYEQYF	TGTGCCAGCAGTTACAACAGACCCTACGAGCAGTACTTC
14	TRBV5-1	TRBJ1-1	TRBD1	.	CASSALQGGTEAFF	TGCGCCAGCAGCGCACTACAGGGGGGCACTGAAGCTTTCTTT
14	TRBV11-2	TRBJ2-4	TRBD2	.	CASSYYGGENIQYF	TGTGCCAGCAGCTATTATGGGGGGGAAAACATTCAGTACTTC
15	TRBV7-2	TRBJ1-2	TRBD1	.	CASSPWTGGDYGYTF	TGTGCCAGCAGCCCTTGGACAGGGGGCGACTATGGCTACACCTTC
15	TRBV2	TRBJ2-3	.	.	CASSRQATSTDTQYF	TGTGCCAGCAGTAGGCAGGCCACTAGCACAGATACGCAGTATTTT
12	TRBV7-8	TRBJ1-1	.	.	CASSMGGMEAFF	TGTGCCAGCAGCATGGGAGGAATGGAAGCTTTCTTT
14	TRBV9	TRBJ2-1	TRBD2	.	CASSVSGINNEQFF	TGTGCCAGCAGCGTTAGCGGGATCAACAATGAGCAGTTCTTC
16	TRBV6-6	TRBJ2-7	TRBD2	.	CASSYYGGGELYEQYF	TGTGCCAGCAGTTACTACGGCGGGGGGGAGCTCTACGAGCAGTACTTC
13	TRBV2	TRBJ1-3	.	few	CASWGPPGNTIYF	TGTGCCAGCTGGGGCCCTCCTGGAAACACCATATATTTT
14	TRBV7-9	TRBJ2-7	.	.	CASSPPGTLYEQYF	TGTGCCAGCAGCCCCCCCGGGACACTCTACGAGCAGTACTTC
16	TRBV5-4	TRBJ1-2	.	.	CASSSYRDRYDYGYTF	TGTGCCAGCAGCTCCTACAGGGATCGCTACGACTATGGCTACACCTTC
16	TRBV4-2	TRBJ1-2	TRBD1	.	CASSQGEGQDPWGYTF	TGTGCCAGCAGCCAAGGGGAAGGACAGGACCCTTGGGGCTACACCTTC
15	TRBV18	TRBJ2-1	.	.	CASSQERGKGNEQFF	TGTGCCAGCTCACAGGAAAGGGGGAAGGGAAATGAGCAGTTCTTC
13	TRBV6-1	TRBJ2-3	.	.	CASPKSGTDTQYF	TGTGCCAGCCCGAAGTCAGGCACAGATACGCAGTATTTT
13	TRBV15	TRBJ2-5	.	.	CATSRDFRETQYF	TGTGCCACCAGCAGAGACTTCAGGGAGACCCAGTACTTC
15	TRBV6-5	TRBJ2-1	TRBD2	.	CASIPAGGPFNEQFF	TGTGCCAGCATTCCAGCGGGGGGGCCTTTCAATGAGCAGTTCTTC
16	TRBV9	TRBJ2-1	TRBD2	.	CASSATLADAYNEQFF	TGTGCCAGCAGCGCGACGCTAGCGGACGCCTACAATGAGCAGTTCTTC
17	TRBV7-6	TRBJ2-1	TRBD1	few	CASSLTLGQGLDNEQFF	TGTGCCAGCAGCTTAACTCTCGGACAGGGACTTGACAATGAGCAGTTCTTC
17	TRBV19	TRBJ2-7	TRBD2	.	CASSIDLASGGREEQYF	TGTGCCAGTAGTATAGATCTCGCTAGCGGGGGCAGAGAAGAGCAGTACTTC
15	TRBV9	TRBJ2-1	TRBD1	.	CASSIGQGPYNEQFF	TGTGCCAGCAGCATTGGACAGGGACCCTACAATGAGCAGTTCTTC
14	TRBV27	TRBJ2-2	.	.	CASRPGSTTGELFF	TGTGCCAGCCGTCCAGGTAGTACGACCGGGGAGCTGTTTTTT
13	TRBV11-2	TRBJ2-5	.	.	CASSLGLEETQYF	TGTGCCAGCAGCTTAGGACTAGAAGAGACCCAGTACTTC
16	TRBV7-2	TRBJ1-6	.	.	CASSPTIGRRESPLHF	TGTGCCAGCAGCCCCACGATTGGGAGGCGGGAATCACCCCTCCACTTT
13	TRBV7-9	TRBJ1-1	TRBD1	.	CAGIRDRGTEAFF	TGTGCCGGGATTCGGGACAGGGGAACTGAAGCTTTCTTT
16	TRBV6-5	TRBJ1-2	TRBD1	.	CASSSSTGPGYYGYTF	TGTGCCAGCAGTTCCTCGACAGGGCCAGGGTACTATGGCTACACCTTC
15	TRBV11-2	TRBJ1-2	TRBD1	.	CASSLGGTGAWGYTF	TGTGCCAGCAGCTTAGGCGGGACAGGGGCGTGGGGCTACACCTTC
13	TRBV27	TRBJ1-1	.	.	CAAISRQNTEAFF	TGTGCAGCTATTTCCCGACAGAACACTGAAGCTTTCTTT
15	TRBV2	TRBJ2-7	TRBD2	.	CASSEIRGLVYEQYF	TGTGCCAGCAGTGAAATTAGAGGACTAGTCTACGAGCAGTACTTC
15	TRBV2	TRBJ2-4	.	once	CASSDSGGIRNIQYF	TGTGCCAGCAGTGATTCAGGGGGGATCAGGAACATTCAGTACTTC
14	TRBV5-1	TRBJ1-2	TRBD1	.	CASSFGQGGDGYTF	TGCGCCAGCAGCTTCGGACAGGGGGGGGATGGCTACACCTTC
15	TRBV29-1	TRBJ2-5	TRBD1	.	CSVAYGQGRQETQYF	TGCAGCGTTGCCTACGGACAGGGGCGCCAAGAGACCCAGTACTTC
14	TRBV19	TRBJ1-3	.	.	CASNGGARGNTIYF	TGTGCCAGTAATGGGGGGGCTCGTGGAAACACCATATATTTT
11	TRBV7-2	TRBJ2-7	.	.	CASSFLYEQYF	TGTGCCAGCAGCTTCCTCTACGAGCAGTACTTC
14	TRBV4-2	TRBJ1-2	.	.	CASSPDGTDYGYTF	TGTGCCAGCAGCCCAGACGGGACTGACTATGGCTACACCTTC
13	TRBV6-4	TRBJ1-2	TRBD1	.	CASRGTGGYGYTF	TGTGCCAGCCGCGGGACAGGGGGCTATGGCTACACCTTC
13	TRBV14	TRBJ2-7	.	.	CASSLWTNYEQYF	TGTGCCAGCAGCCTCTGGACTAACTACGAGCAGTACTTC
14	TRBV7-6	TRBJ1-6	TRBD1	.	CASSSSGQDSPLHF	TGTGCCAGCAGCTCGTCCGGACAGGATTCACCCCTCCACTTT
15	TRBV7-9	TRBJ2-7	TRBD2	.	CASSPGLAGGYEQYF	TGTGCCAGCAGCCCGGGACTAGCGGGGGGGTACGAGCAGTACTTC
13	TRBV7-3	TRBJ1-2	TRBD1	.	CASSQTGGDGYTF	TGTGCCAGCAGCCAAACAGGGGGGGATGGCTACACCTTC
12	TRBV28	TRBJ2-5	.	.	CASSLMRETQYF	TGTGCCAGCAGTTTAATGAGAGAGACCCAGTACTTC
15	TRBV19	TRBJ2-2	.	.	CASSERLTGLGHLFF	TGTGCCAGTAGTGAACGTCTTACAGGGTTGGGGCACCTGTTTTTT
15	TRBV13	TRBJ2-1	TRBD2	.	CASSRPASGRNEQFF	TGTGCCAGCAGCCGCCCGGCTAGCGGGAGAAATGAGCAGTTCTTC
13	TRBV2	TRBJ1-1	.	.	CASRPREATEAFF	TGTGCCAGCAGACCCAGGGAGGCCACTGAAGCTTTCTTT
16	TRBV5-6	TRBJ2-5	.	.	CASSSWEGGPGETQYF	TGTGCCAGCAGCTCATGGGAGGGGGGGCCAGGGGAGACCCAGTACTTC
14	TRBV7-7	TRBJ1-4	.	once	CASSPGRSNEKLFF	TGTGCTAGCAGCCCTGGGAGGTCTAATGAAAAACTGTTTTTT
15	TRBV7-2	TRBJ1-2	TRBD1	.	CASSLSGRGNYGYTF	TGTGCCAGCAGCTTAAGCGGCAGGGGGAACTATGGCTACACCTTC
15	TRBV6-5	TRBJ2-6	.	.	CASSYSASGANVLTF	TGTGCCAGCAGTTACTCGGCCTCTGGGGCCAACGTCCTGACTTTC
15	TRBV7-2	TRBJ2-7	.	.	CASSYPRGETYEQYF	TGTGCCAGCAGCTATCCCCGAGGCGAAACCTACGAGCAGTACTTC
15	TRBV7-9	TRBJ2-3	.	.	CASTLASGATDTQYF	TGTGCCAGCACCCTTGCAAGCGGCGCCACAGATACGCAGTATTTT
15	TRBV7-2	TRBJ1-3	.	.	CASSLALEVGGTIYF	TGTGCCAGCAGCTTAGCGTTGGAGGTCGGGGGCACCATATATTTT
15	TRBV18	TRBJ1-1	.	.	CASSPPSGRGTEAFF	TGTGCCAGCTCACCACCATCGGGCAGGGGAACTGAAGCTTTCTTT